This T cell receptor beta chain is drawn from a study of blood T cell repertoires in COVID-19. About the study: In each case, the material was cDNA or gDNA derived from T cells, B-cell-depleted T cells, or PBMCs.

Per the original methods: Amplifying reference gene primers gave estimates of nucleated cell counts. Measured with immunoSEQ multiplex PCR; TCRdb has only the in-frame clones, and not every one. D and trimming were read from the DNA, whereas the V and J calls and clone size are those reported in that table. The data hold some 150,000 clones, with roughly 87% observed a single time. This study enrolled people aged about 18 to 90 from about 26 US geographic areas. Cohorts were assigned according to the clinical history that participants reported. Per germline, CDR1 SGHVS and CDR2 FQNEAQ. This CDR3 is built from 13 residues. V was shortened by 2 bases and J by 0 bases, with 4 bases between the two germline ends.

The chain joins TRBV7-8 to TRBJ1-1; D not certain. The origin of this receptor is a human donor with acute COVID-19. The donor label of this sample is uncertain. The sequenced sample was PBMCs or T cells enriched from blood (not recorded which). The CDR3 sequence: CASSLSLNTEAFF. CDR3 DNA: TGTGCCAGCAGCTTATCCTTGAACACTGAAGCTTTCTTT.